This entry is about one T cell receptor (beta chain). No antigen is known for it. The data belong to a study of T-cell memory formation after mild COVID-19. Overall study results and limits: Mainly CM and EM harbored the contracting CD4+ clones; mainly EMRA harbored the CD8+ ones.

Germline trimming cut 6 bases from V and 5 bases from J; bases unmatched to any gene: 8. CDR1 and CDR2 (germline): LGHDT, YNNKEL (reference sequence). The CDR3 is 14 residues long. Each CDR3 protein gets one entry after TCRdb re-called the 5' RACE reads with MiXCR. Of almost 550,000 distinct CDR3 sequences in the sample, over 20% were seen once. The chain uses TRBV3-1 and TRBJ2-5, with TRBD1 matching 8 bases. The sequence was collected from an adult woman who had mild COVID-19 (a few samples of this study predate the infection). Cell type and time point are not known. The sample consisted of PBMCs or a T cell subset sorted from them (not recorded which). The CDR3 sequence: CASRKGQGLETQYF. The CDR3 DNA reads as TGTGCCAGCAGAAAAGGACAGGGACTGGAGACCCAGTACTTC.